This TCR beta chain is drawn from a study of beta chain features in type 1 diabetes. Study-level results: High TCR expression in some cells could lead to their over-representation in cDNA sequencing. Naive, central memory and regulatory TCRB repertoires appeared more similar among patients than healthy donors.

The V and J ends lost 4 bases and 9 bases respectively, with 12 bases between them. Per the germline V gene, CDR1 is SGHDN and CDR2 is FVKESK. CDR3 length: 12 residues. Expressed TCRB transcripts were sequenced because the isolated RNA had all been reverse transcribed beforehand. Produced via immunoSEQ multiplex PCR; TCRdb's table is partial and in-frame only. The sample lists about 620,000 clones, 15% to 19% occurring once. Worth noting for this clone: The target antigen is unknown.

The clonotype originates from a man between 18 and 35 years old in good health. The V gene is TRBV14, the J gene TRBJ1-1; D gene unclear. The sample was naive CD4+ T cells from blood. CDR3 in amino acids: CASSRAATQAFF. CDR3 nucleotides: TGTGCCAGCAGCCGGGCGGCCACCCAAGCTTTCTTT.